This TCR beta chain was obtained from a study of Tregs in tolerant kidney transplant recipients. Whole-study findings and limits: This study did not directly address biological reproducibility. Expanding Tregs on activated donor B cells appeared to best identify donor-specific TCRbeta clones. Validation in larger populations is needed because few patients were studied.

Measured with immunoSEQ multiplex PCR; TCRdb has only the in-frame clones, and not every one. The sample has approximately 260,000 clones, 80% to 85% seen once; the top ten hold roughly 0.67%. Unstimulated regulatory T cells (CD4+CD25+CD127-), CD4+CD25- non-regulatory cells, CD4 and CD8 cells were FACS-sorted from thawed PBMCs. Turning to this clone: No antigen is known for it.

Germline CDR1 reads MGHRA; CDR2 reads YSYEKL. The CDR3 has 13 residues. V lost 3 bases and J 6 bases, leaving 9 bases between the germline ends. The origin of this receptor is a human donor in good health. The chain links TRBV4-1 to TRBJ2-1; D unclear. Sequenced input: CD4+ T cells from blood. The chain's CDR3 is CASSQITPNEQFF. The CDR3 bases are TGCGCCAGCAGCCAGATTACACCCAATGAGCAGTTCTTC.